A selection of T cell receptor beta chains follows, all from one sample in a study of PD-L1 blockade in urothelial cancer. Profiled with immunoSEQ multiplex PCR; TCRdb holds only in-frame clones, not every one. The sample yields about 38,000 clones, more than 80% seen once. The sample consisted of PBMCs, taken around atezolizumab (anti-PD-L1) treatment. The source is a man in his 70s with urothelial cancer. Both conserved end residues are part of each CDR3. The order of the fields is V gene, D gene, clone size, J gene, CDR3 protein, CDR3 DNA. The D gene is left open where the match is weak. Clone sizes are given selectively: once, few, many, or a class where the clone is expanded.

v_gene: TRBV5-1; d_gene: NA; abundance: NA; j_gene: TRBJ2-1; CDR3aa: CASSAGLMPSYNEQFF; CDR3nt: TGCGCCAGCAGCGCAGGACTAATGCCCTCCTACAATGAGCAGTTCTTC
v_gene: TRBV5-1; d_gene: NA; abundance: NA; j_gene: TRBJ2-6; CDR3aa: CASSLLQQPVGANVLTF; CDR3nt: TGCGCCAGCAGCCTCCTACAGCAACCCGTGGGGGCCAACGTCCTGACTTTC
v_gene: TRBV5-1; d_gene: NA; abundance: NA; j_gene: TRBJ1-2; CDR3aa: CASTGNTGANYGYTF; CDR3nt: TGCGCCAGCACCGGAAATACTGGAGCAAACTATGGCTACACCTTC
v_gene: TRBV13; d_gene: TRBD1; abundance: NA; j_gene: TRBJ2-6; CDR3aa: CASSRTLDRGPGANVLTF; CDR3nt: TGTGCCAGCAGCCGAACACTAGACAGGGGGCCTGGGGCCAACGTCCTGACTTTC
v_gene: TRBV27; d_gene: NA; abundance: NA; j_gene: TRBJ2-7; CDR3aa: CASSPRFSSYEQYF; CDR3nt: TGTGCCAGCAGCCCGCGGTTCAGCTCCTACGAGCAGTACTTC
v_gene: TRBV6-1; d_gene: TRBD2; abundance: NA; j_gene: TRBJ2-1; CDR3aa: CASELAGGRGNEQFF; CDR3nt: TGTGCCAGCGAACTAGCGGGAGGGCGAGGCAATGAGCAGTTCTTC
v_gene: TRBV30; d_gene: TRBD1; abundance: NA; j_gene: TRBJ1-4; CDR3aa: CAWRKRQGLNEKLFF; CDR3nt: TGTGCCTGGAGAAAACGACAGGGTTTAAATGAAAAACTGTTTTTT
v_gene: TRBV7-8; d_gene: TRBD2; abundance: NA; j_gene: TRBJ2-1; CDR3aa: CASSKTSGRASYNEQFF; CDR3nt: TGTGCCAGCAGCAAGACTAGCGGGAGGGCCTCGTACAATGAGCAGTTCTTC
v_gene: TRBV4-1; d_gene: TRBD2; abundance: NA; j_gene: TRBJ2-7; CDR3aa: CASSQPTSGSYEQYF; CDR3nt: TGCGCCAGCAGCCAACCGACTAGCGGGAGCTACGAGCAGTACTTC
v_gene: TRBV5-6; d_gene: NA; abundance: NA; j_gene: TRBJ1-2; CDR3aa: CASSVSDNYGYTF; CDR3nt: TGTGCCAGCAGCGTCTCAGATAACTATGGCTACACCTTC
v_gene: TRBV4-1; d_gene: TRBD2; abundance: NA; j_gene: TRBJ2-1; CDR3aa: CASNPLAGISYNEQFF; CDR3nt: TGCGCCAGCAACCCTCTAGCGGGAATATCTTACAATGAGCAGTTCTTC
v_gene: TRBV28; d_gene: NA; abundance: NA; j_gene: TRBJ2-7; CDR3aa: CASSLYRGSYEQYF; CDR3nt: TGTGCCAGCAGTTTATATAGGGGCTCCTACGAGCAGTACTTC
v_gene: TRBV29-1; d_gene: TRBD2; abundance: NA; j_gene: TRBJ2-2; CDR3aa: CSVRGSLRTSGPGELFF; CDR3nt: TGCAGCGTTAGGGGGAGCCTCAGGACTAGCGGGCCCGGGGAGCTGTTTTTT
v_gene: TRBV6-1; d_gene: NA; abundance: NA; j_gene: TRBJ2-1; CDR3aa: CASGLAGSSYNEQFF; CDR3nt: TGTGCCAGCGGGCTTGCGGGGTCCTCCTACAATGAGCAGTTCTTC
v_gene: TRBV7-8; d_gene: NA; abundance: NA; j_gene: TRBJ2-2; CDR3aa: CASSRLLGGAGELFF; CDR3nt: TGTGCCAGCAGCCGGCTGTTAGGGGGGGCCGGGGAGCTGTTTTTT
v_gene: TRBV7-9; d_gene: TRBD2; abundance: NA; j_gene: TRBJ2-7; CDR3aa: CASSEPGLASEQYF; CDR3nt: TGTGCCAGCAGCGAACCGGGACTAGCCTCCGAGCAGTACTTC
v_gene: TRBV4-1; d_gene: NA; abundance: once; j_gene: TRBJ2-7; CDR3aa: CASSQGRGPFEQYF; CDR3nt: TGCGCCAGCAGCCAAGGTAGAGGGCCCTTCGAGCAGTACTTC
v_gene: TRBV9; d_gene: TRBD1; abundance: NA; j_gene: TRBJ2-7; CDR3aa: CASSVGQGAGEQYF; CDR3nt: TGTGCCAGCAGCGTAGGGCAGGGGGCTGGCGAGCAGTACTTC
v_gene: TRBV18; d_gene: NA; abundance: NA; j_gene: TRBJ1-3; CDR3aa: CASSLFQQAGGNTIYF; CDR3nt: TGTGCCAGCTCACTTTTCCAGCAGGCGGGAGGAAACACCATATATTTT
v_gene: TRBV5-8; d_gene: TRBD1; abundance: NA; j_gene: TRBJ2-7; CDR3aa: CASSVTTGLITYEQYF; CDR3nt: TGTGCCAGCAGCGTAACGACAGGGCTTATCACCTACGAGCAGTACTTC
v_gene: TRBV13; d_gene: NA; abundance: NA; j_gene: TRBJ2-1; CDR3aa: CASSLPVNNEQFF; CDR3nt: TGTGCCAGCAGCTTGCCAGTCAACAATGAGCAGTTCTTC
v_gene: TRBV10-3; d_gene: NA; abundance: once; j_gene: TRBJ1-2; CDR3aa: CAISESTASLYGYTF; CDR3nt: TGTGCCATCAGTGAGTCGACCGCTAGCCTCTATGGCTACACCTTC
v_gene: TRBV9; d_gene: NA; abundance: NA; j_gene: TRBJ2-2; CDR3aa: CASSPSGTTGELFF; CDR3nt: TGTGCCAGCAGCCCCTCCGGGACAACCGGGGAGCTGTTTTTT
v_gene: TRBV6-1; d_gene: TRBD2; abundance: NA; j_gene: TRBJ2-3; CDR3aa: CASSEGGRDTDTQYF; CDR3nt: TGTGCCAGCAGTGAAGGCGGGAGGGATACAGATACGCAGTATTTT
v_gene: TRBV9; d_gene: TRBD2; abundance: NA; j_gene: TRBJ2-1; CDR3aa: CASSVVGLAGRDEQFF; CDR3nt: TGTGCCAGCAGCGTAGTGGGACTAGCGGGTCGAGATGAGCAGTTCTTC
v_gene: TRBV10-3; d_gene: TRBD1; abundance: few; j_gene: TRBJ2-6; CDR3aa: CAISPGTGAGANVLTF; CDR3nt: TGTGCCATCAGTCCCGGGACAGGCGCCGGGGCCAACGTCCTGACTTTC
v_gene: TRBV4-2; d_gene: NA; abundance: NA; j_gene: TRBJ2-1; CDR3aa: CASSQELSLAGADEQFF; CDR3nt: TGTGCCAGCAGCCAAGAACTCTCACTAGCTGGAGCCGATGAGCAGTTCTTC
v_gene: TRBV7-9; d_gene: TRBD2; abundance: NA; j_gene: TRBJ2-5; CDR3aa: CASSSSTSGIETQYF; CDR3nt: TGTGCCAGCAGCTCCTCGACTAGCGGAATTGAGACCCAGTACTTC
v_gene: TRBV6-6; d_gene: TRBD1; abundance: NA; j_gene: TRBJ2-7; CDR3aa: CASSYPDRASGEQYF; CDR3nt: TGTGCCAGCAGTTACCCGGACAGGGCCTCCGGCGAGCAGTACTTC
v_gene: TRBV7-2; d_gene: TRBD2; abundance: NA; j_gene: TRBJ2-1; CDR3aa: CASSSRTSGSYNEQFF; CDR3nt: TGTGCCAGCAGCTCCCGGACTAGCGGGAGCTACAATGAGCAGTTCTTC
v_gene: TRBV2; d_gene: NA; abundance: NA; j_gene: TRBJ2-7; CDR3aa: CASKLYSSSYEQYF; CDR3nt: TGTGCCAGCAAGCTATATTCGAGCTCCTACGAGCAGTACTTC
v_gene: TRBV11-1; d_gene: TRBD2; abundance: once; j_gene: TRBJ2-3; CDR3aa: CASSLIAGEGSDTQYF; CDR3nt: TGTGCCAGCAGCTTAATAGCGGGAGAGGGTTCAGATACGCAGTATTTT
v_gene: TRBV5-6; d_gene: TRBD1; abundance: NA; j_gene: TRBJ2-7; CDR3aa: CASSLPGGYEQYF; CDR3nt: TGTGCCAGCAGCTTGCCAGGGGGCTACGAGCAGTACTTC
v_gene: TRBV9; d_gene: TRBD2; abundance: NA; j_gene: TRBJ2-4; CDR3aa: CASSAEGGAKNIQYF; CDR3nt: TGTGCCAGCAGCGCCGAGGGAGGGGCCAAAAACATTCAGTACTTC
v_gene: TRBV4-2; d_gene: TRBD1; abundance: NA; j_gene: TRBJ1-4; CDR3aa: CASSQEAGTVFEKLFF; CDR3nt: TGTGCCAGCAGCCAAGAGGCCGGGACAGTCTTTGAAAAACTGTTTTTT
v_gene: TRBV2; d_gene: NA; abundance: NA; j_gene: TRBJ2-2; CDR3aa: CASSEWRETGELFF; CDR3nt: TGTGCCAGCAGTGAATGGCGGGAAACCGGGGAGCTGTTTTTT
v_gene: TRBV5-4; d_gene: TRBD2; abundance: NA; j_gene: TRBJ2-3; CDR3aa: CASSLVAGGFDTQYF; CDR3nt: TGTGCCAGCAGCTTGGTGGCGGGAGGATTCGATACGCAGTATTTT
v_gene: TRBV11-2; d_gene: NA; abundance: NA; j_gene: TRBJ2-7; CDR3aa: CASGDLYEQYF; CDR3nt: TGTGCCAGCGGAGATCTCTACGAGCAGTACTTC
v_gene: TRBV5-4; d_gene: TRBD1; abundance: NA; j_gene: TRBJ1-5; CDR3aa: CAICWDRQLIGSNQPQHF; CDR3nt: TGTGCCATCTGTTGGGACAGGCAATTAATAGGGAGCAATCAGCCCCAGCATTTT
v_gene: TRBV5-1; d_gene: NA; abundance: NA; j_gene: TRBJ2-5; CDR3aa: CASSLSGTQETQYF; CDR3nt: TGCGCCAGCAGCTTGTCCGGGACACAAGAGACCCAGTACTTC
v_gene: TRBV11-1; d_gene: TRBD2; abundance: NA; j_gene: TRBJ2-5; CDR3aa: CASSSAGGPRVLRETQYF; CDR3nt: TGTGCCAGCAGCTCAGCGGGAGGGCCAAGAGTTTTGAGGGAGACCCAGTACTTC
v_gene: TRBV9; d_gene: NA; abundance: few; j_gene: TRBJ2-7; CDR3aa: CASSDGVSYEQYF; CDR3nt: TGTGCCAGCAGCGACGGGGTTTCCTACGAGCAGTACTTC
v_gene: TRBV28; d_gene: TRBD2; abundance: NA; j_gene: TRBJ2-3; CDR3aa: CASSLAGGSDTQYF; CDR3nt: TGTGCCAGCAGTTTAGCGGGAGGGTCAGATACGCAGTATTTT
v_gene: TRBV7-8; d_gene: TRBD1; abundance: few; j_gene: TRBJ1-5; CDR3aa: CASSLGQEPQPQHF; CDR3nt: TGTGCCAGCAGCTTGGGACAGGAGCCGCAGCCCCAGCATTTT
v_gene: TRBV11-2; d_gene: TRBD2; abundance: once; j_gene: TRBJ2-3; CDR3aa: CASSFAPASGRFADTQYF; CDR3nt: TGTGCCAGCAGCTTTGCCCCCGCTAGCGGGAGGTTCGCAGATACGCAGTATTTT
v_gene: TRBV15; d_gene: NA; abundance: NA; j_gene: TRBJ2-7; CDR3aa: CATSRDRESRSSYEQYF; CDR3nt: TGTGCCACCAGCAGAGATCGGGAGTCAAGGAGCTCCTACGAGCAGTACTTC
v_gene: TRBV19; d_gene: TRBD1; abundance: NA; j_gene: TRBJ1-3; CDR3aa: CASSLYPAGTGSGNTIYF; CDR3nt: TGTGCCAGTAGTCTTTACCCTGCTGGGACAGGCTCTGGAAACACCATATATTTT
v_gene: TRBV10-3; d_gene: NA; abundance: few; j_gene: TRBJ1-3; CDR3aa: CAISERLTRVSGNTIYF; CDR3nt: TGTGCCATCAGTGAGAGGCTTACACGGGTATCTGGAAACACCATATATTTT
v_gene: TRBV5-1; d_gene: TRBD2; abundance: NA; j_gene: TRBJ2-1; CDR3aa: CASSPLLAGGDNEQFF; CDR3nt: TGCGCCAGCAGCCCCTTGTTAGCGGGGGGTGACAATGAGCAGTTCTTC
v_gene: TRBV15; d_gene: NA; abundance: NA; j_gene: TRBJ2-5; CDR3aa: CATSRDLDSYETQYF; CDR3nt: TGTGCCACCAGCAGAGATCTAGACAGTTACGAGACCCAGTACTTC
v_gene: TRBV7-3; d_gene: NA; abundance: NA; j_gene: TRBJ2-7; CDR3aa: CASSQGGREQYF; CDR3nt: TGTGCCAGCAGCCAAGGGGGTCGCGAGCAGTACTTC
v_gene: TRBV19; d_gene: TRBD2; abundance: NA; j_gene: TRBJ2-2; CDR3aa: CASSPLVAGANTGELFF; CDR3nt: TGTGCCAGTAGTCCTCTTGTAGCGGGGGCGAACACCGGGGAGCTGTTTTTT
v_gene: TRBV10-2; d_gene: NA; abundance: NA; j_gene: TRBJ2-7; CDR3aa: CASSTKIYEQYF; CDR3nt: TGCGCCAGCAGTACTAAGATCTACGAGCAGTACTTC
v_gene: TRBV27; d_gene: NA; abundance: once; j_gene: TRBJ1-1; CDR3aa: CASSLWPRPAAQNTEAFF; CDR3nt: TGTGCCAGCAGTTTATGGCCTCGGCCTGCGGCACAGAACACTGAAGCTTTCTTT
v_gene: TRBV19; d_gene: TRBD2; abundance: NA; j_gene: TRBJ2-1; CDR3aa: CASSPWTSGDSSYNEQFF; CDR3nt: TGTGCCAGTAGTCCCTGGACTAGCGGGGATAGCTCCTACAATGAGCAGTTCTTC
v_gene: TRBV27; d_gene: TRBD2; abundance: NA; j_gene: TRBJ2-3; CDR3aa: CASSRRTSGSTDTQYF; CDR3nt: TGTGCCAGCAGCCGCCGGACTAGCGGGAGCACAGATACGCAGTATTTT
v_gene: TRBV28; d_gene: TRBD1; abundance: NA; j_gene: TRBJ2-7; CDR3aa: CASSVLGTGESYEQYF; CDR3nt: TGTGCCAGCAGTGTTCTCGGGACAGGGGAATCCTACGAGCAGTACTTC
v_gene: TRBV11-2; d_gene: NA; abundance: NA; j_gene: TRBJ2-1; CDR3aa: CASSLPIGGQFF; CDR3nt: TGTGCCAGCAGCTTGCCGATTGGCGGGCAGTTCTTC
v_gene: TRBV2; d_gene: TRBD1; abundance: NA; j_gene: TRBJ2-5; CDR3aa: CASGRDRGRSETQYF; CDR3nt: TGTGCCAGCGGAAGGGACAGGGGTCGCTCAGAGACCCAGTACTTC
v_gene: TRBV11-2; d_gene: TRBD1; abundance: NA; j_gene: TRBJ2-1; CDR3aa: CASSERTGPLTTYNEQFF; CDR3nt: TGTGCCAGCAGCGAGCGGACAGGCCCACTGACTACCTACAATGAGCAGTTCTTC